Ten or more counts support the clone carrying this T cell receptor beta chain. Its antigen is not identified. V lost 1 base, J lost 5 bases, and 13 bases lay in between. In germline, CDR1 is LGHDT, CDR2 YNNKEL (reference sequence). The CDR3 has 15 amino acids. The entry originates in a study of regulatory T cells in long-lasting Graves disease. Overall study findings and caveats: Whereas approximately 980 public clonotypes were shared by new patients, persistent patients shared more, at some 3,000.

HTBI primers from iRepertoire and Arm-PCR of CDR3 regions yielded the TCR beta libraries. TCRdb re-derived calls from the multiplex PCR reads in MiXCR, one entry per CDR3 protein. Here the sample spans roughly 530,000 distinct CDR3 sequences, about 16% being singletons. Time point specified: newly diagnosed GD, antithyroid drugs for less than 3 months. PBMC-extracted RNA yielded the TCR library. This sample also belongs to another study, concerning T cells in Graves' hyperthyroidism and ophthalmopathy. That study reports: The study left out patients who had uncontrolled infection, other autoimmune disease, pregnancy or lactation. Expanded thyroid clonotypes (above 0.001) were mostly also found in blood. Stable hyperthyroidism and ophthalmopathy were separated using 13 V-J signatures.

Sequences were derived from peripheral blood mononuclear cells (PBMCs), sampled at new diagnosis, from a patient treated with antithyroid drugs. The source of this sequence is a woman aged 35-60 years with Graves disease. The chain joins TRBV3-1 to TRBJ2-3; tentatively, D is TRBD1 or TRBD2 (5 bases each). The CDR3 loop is CASSQVGTSIDTQYF. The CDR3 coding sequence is TGTGCCAGCAGCCAAGTCGGGACGAGTATAGATACGCAGTATTTT.